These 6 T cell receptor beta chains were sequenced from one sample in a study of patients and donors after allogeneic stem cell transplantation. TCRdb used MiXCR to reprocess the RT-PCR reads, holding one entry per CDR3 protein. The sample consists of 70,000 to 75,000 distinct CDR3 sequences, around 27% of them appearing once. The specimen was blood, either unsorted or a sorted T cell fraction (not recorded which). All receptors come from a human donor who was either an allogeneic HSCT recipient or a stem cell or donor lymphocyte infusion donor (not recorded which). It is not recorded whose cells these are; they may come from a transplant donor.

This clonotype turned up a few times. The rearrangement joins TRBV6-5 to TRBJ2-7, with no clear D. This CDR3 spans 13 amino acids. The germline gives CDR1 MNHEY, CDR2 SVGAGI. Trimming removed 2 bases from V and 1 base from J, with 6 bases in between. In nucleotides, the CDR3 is TGTGCCAGCAGTTACGGTGGGTCCTACGAGCAGTACTTC. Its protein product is CASSYGGSYEQYF.

CDR3 in amino acids: CSARDLPSEAFF. DNA for the CDR3: TGCAGTGCTAGAGATCTCCCCTCTGAAGCTTTCTTT. V gene TRBV20-1 combines with J gene TRBJ1-1, with D uncertain. This CDR3 is built from 12 residues. V was clipped by 0 bases and J by 6 bases, with 8 bases between them. The germline CDR1 and CDR2 sequences are DFQATT and SNEGSKA (reference sequence).

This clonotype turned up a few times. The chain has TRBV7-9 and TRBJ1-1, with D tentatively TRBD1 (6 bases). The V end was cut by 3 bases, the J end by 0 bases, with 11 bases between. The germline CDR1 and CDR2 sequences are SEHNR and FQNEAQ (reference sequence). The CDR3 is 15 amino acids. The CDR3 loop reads CASSFEQGLNTEAFF. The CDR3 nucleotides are TGTGCCAGCAGCTTTGAACAGGGTTTGAACACTGAAGCTTTCTTT. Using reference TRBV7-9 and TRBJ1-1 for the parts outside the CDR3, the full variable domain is DTGVSQNPRHKITKRGQNVTFRCDPISEHNRLYWYRQTLGQGPEFLTYFQNEAQLEKSRLLSDRFSAERPKGSFSTLEIQRTEQGDSAMYLCASSFEQGLNTEAFFGQGTRLTVV.

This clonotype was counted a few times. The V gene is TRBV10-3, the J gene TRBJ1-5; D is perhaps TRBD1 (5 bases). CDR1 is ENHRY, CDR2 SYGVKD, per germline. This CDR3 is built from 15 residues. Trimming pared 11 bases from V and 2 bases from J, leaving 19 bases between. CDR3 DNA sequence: TGTGCCGTCGACTTACAGGTTCGCGGCAATCAGCCCCAGCATTTT. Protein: CAVDLQVRGNQPQHF.

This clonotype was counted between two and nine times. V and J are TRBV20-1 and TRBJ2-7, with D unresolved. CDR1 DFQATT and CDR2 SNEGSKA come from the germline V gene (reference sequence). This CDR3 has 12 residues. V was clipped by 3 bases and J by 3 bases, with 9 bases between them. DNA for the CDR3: TGCAGTGCTAGGGCCAGCAGCTACGAGCAGTACTTC. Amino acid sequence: CSARASSYEQYF.

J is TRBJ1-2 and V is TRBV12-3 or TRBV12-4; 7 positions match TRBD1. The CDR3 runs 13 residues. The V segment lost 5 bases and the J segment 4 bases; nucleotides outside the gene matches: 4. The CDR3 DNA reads TGTGCCAGCAGTGGACAGGTCCTCTATGGCTACACCTTC. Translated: CASSGQVLYGYTF.